This T cell receptor (beta chain) is from a study of blood T cell repertoires in COVID-19. Looking at the study overall: The United States, Italy and Spain supplied acute and convalescent COVID-19 samples. The cDNA or gDNA used as material had been derived from T cells, B-cell-depleted T cells, or PBMCs.

Under the authors' procedure: Reference gene primer amplification gave estimated nucleated cell counts. Sequenced by immunoSEQ multiplex PCR; TCRdb stores in-frame clones only, minus some. V, J and clone size are taken as reported in that table, and D and trimming were inferred from the DNA itself. The repertoire holds roughly 85,000 clones, with roughly 85% as singletons. The V gene's germline CDR1 is SGHRS and CDR2 YFSETQ. The CDR3 has 14 amino acids. V was trimmed by 0 bases and J by 2 bases, leaving 8 bases between them. The sequence was obtained from a man in his forties or fifties with active or convalescent COVID-19. Sequencing was done on a sample of peripheral blood. The chain carries TRBV5-1 and TRBJ2-5; D call uncertain. This chain's CDR3 is CASSLVADQETQYF. The CDR3, as DNA: TGCGCCAGCAGCTTGGTGGCAGATCAAGAGACCCAGTACTTC.